This T cell receptor beta chain comes out of a study of T cell changes during pregnancy in multiple sclerosis. The germline gives CDR1 MDHEN, CDR2 SYDVKM. V lost 10 bases, J lost 0 bases, and 13 bases lay in between. The length of the CDR3 is 14 residues. TCRdb's copy holds only in-frame clones and misses some; the assay was immunoSEQ multiplex PCR. The sample shows 70,000 to 100,000 clones, 92% of them seen only once. The receptor was isolated from a female donor with multiple sclerosis, enrolled in a pregnancy study. This sample comprised peripheral blood, obtained in the first trimester of pregnancy. The chain is built from TRBV28 and TRBJ2-1; unclear D gene. CDR3 sequence reads: CATESLSSYNEQFF. CDR3 coding DNA: TGTGCCACCGAGAGTTTGAGCTCCTACAATGAGCAGTTCTTC.